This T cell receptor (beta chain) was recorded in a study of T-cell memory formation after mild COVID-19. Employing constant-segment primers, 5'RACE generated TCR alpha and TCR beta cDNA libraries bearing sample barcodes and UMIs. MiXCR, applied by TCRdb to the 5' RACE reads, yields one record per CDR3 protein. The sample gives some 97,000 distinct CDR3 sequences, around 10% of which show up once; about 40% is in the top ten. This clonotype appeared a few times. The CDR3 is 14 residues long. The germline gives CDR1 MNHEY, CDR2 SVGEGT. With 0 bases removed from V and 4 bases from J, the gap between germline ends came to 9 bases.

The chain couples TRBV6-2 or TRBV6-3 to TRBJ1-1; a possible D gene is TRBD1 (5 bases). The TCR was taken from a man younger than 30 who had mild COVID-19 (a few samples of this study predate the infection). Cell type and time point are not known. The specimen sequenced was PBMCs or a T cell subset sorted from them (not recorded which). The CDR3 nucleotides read TGTGCCAGCAGTTACTCGATCGGGGGCACTGAAGCTTTCTTT. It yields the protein CASSYSIGGTEAFF.